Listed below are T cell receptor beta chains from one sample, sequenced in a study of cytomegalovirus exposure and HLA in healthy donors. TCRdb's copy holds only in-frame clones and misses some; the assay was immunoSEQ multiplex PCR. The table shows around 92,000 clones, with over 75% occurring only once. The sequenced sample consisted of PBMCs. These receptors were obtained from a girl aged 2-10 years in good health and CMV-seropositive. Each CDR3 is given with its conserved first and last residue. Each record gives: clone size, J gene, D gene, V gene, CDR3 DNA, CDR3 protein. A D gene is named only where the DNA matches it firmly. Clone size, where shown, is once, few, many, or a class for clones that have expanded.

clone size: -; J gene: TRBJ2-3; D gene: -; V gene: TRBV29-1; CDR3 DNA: TGCAGCGTCCCTCTGGGGCCCTACACAGATACGCAGTATTTT; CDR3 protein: CSVPLGPYTDTQYF
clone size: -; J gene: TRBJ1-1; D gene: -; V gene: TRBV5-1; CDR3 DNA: TGCGCCAGCAGCCCGCGGACAGCAGAGACTGAAGCTTTCTTT; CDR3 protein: CASSPRTAETEAFF
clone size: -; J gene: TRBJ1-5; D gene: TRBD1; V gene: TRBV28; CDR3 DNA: TGTGCCAGCAGTTTACTCGGACAGGGAGCTCAGCCCCAGCATTTT; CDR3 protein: CASSLLGQGAQPQHF
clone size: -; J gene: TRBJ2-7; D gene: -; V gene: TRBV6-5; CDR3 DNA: TGTGCCAGCAGTTACTCACCCGCGGCCTACGAGCAGTACTTC; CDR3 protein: CASSYSPAAYEQYF
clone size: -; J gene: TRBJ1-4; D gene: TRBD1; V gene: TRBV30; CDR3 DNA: TGTGCCTGGCCTCGACAGGGGCGAGAAAAACTGTTTTTT; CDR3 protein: CAWPRQGREKLFF
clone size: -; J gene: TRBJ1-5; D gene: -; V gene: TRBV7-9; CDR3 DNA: TGTGCCAGCAGCTTAGGTGGGGGGAATCAGCCCCAGCATTTT; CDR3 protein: CASSLGGGNQPQHF
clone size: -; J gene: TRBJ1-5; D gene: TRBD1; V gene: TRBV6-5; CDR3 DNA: TGTGCCAGCAGTTACTCAAGGGACAGTAATCAGCCCCAGCATTTT; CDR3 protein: CASSYSRDSNQPQHF
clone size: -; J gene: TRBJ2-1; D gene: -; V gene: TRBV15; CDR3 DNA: TGTGCCACCAGCAGAGTGATAGCAGACAATGAGCAGTTCTTC; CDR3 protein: CATSRVIADNEQFF
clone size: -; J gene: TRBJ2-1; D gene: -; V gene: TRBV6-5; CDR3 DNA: TGTGCCAGCAGTTATCAGGGGAGTAATGAGCAGTTCTTC; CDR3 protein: CASSYQGSNEQFF
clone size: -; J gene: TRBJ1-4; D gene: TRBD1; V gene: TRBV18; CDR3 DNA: TGTGCCAGCTCACCGGGACAGGAAAATGAAAAACTGTTTTTT; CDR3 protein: CASSPGQENEKLFF
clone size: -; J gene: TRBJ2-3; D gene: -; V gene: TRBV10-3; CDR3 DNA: TGTGCCATCAGTGAGTCGGGAGTAGCTGCAGATACGCAGTATTTT; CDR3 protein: CAISESGVAADTQYF
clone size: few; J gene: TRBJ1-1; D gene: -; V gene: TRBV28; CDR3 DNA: TGTGCCAGCTCCCCCGGGGGAGGAAAGTCCTACACTGAAGCTTTCTTT; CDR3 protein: CASSPGGGKSYTEAFF
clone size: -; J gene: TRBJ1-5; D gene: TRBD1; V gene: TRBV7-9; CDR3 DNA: TGTGCCAGCAGCACACAGGGGGCCCTCGGGGAGCCCCAGCATTTT; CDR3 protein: CASSTQGALGEPQHF
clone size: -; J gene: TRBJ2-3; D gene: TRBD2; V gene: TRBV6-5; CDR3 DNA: TGTGCCAGCAGCCCGGCCGGGGGGACAGATACGCAGTATTTT; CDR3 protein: CASSPAGGTDTQYF
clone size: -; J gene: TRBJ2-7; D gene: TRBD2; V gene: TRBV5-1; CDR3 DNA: TGCGCCAGCAGCCCCGGAGGTGGGGACTACACCATACAGCAGTACTTC; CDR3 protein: CASSPGGGDYTIQQYF
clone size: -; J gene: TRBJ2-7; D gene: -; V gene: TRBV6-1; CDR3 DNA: TGTGCCAGCAGTGACGTCCCCCGCGGTACCTACGAGCAGTACTTC; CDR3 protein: CASSDVPRGTYEQYF
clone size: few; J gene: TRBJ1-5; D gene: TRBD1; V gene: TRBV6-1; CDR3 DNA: TGTGCCAGCAGTGAATCAGGGGGGAATCAGCCCCAGCATTTT; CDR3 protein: CASSESGGNQPQHF
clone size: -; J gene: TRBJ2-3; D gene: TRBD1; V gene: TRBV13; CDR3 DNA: TGTGCCAGCAGTTGGGGACAGGGTTTGGCAGATACGCAGTATTTT; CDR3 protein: CASSWGQGLADTQYF
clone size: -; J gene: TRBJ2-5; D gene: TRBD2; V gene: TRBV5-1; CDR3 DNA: TGCGCCAGCAGCCAGGGACTAGCGGGGGGAGAGACCCAGTACTTC; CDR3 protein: CASSQGLAGGETQYF
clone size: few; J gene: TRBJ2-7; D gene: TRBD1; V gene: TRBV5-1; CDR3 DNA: TGCGCCAGCAGAATGTCTCTCGGGACAGGGCCCTACGAGCAGTACTTC; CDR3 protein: CASRMSLGTGPYEQYF
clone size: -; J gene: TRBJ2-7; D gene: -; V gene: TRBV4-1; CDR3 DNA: TGCGCCAGCAGCCTGCAACAGGGTTACGAGCAGTACTTC; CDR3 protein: CASSLQQGYEQYF
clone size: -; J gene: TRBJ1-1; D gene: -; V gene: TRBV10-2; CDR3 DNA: TGCGCCAGCAGTGGGCAGATGAACACTGAAGCTTTCTTT; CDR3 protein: CASSGQMNTEAFF
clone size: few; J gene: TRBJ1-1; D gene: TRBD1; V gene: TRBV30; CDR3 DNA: TGTGCCTGGAGTCCGGGACAGGCGAACACTGAAGCTTTCTTT; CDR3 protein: CAWSPGQANTEAFF
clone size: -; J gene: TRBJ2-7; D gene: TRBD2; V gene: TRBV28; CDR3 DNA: TGTGCCAGCAGTGCCCCCGAGTTAGCGGGATCTAGGTTCCACGAGCAGTACTTC; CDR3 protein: CASSAPELAGSRFHEQYF
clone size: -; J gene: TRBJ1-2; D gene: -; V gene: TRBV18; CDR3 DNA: TGTGCCAGCTCACCACCATTCCCCCGAACCAGCTATGGCTACACCTTC; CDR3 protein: CASSPPFPRTSYGYTF
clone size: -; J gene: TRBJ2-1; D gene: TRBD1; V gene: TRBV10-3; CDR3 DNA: TGTGCCATCAGTGATTCCTACAGGGGAACAAATGAGCAGTTCTTC; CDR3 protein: CAISDSYRGTNEQFF
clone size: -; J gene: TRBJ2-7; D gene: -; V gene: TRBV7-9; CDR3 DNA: TGTGCCAGCAGCTTAGCCAGAACCCTCACCTACGAGCAGTACTTC; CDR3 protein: CASSLARTLTYEQYF
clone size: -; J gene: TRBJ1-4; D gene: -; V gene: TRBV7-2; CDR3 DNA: TGTGCCAGCAGCTTAGTAACAGGGATTAATGAAAAACTGTTTTTT; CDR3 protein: CASSLVTGINEKLFF
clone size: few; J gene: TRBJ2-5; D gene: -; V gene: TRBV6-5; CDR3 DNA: TGTGCCAGCATATCTAATCAAGAGACCCAGTACTTC; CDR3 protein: CASISNQETQYF
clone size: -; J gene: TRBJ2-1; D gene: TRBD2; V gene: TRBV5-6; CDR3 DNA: TGTGCCAGTCATAGACTAGCGGGAGGGCCCTGGGATGAGCAGTTCTTC; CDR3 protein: CASHRLAGGPWDEQFF
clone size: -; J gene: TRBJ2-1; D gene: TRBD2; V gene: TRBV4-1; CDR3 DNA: TGCGCCAGCAGCCAACCGACTAGCGGGAGGTTTGATGAGCAGTTCTTC; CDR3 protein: CASSQPTSGRFDEQFF
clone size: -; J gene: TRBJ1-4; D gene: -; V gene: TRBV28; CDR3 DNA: TGTGCCAGCAGTTTTGCCCGACAGGTCGAAGGAAAACTGTTTTTT; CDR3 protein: CASSFARQVEGKLFF
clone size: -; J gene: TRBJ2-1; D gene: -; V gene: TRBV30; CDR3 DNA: TGTGCCTGGAGTGTATCTGTAGGAGAGTTCTTC; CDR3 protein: CAWSVSVGEFF
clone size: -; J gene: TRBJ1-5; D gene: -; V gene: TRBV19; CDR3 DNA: TGTGCCAGTAGTACAGGGGTTTATAGCAATCAGCCCCAGCATTTT; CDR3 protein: CASSTGVYSNQPQHF
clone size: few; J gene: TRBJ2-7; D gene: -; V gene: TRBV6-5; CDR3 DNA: TGTGCCAGCAGTTACTCTCGGACAGCCTACGAGCAGTACTTC; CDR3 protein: CASSYSRTAYEQYF
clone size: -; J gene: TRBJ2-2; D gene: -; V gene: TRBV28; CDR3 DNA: TGTGCCAGCAGTCCTCTGACAGGTACCACCGGGGAGCTGTTTTTT; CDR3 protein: CASSPLTGTTGELFF
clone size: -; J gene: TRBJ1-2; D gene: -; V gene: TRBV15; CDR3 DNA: TGTGCCACCAGCAGAGCCTTTGCTAGTTACACCTTC; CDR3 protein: CATSRAFASYTF
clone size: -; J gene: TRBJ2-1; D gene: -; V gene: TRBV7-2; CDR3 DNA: TGTGCCAGCAGCCCAACAGGGACCTCCTACAATGAGCAGTTCTTC; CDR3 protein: CASSPTGTSYNEQFF
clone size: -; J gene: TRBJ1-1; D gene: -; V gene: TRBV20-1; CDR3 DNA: TGCAGTGCTCCTGCACTCACTGAAGCTTTCTTT; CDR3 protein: CSAPALTEAFF
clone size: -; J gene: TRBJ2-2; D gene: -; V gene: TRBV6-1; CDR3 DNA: TGTGCCAGCAGTGAAGTCGGGAGGGGGCGAACCGGGGAGCTGTTTTTT; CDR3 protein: CASSEVGRGRTGELFF
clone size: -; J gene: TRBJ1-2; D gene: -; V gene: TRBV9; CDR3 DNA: TGTGCCAGCAGCGTAGGATACTTAGACTATGGCTACACCTTC; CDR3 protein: CASSVGYLDYGYTF
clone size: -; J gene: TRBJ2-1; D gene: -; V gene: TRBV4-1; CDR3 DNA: TGCGCCAGCAGCCAAGATGGTCAGCGGACCTACAATGAGCAGTTCTTC; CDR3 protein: CASSQDGQRTYNEQFF
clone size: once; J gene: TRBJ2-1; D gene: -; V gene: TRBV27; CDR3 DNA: TGTGCCAGCAGTTTCGTTGAGGGGGTCTACAATGAGCAGTTCTTC; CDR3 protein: CASSFVEGVYNEQFF
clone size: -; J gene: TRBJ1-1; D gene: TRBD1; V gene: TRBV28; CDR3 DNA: TGTGCCAGCAGTTTAGGGCCCCACAGACAGGGCCATATGAACACTGAAGCTTTCTTT; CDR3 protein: CASSLGPHRQGHMNTEAFF
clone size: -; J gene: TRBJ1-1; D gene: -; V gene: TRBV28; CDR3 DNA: TGTGCCAGCAGTTTTGTGGCCCCTAACACTGAAGCTTTCTTT; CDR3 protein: CASSFVAPNTEAFF
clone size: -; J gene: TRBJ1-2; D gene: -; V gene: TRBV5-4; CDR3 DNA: TGTGCCAGCAGCCCAACCCCCGGGGGGGAAGGCTACACCTTC; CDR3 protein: CASSPTPGGEGYTF
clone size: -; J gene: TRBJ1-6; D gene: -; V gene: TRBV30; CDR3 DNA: TGTGCCTGGAGTCTACAATCAGGGAATTCACCCCTCCACTTT; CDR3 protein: CAWSLQSGNSPLHF
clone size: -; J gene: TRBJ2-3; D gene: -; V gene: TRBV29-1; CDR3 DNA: TGCAGCGTACTCGGAGTTGGTACAGATACGCAGTATTTT; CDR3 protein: CSVLGVGTDTQYF
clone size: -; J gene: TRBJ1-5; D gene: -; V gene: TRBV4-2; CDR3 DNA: TGTGCCAGCAGCCAACCCGGACAGACTAATCAGCCCCAGCATTTT; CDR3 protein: CASSQPGQTNQPQHF
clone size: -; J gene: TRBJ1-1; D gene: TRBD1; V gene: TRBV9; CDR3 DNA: TGTGCCAGCAGCGGAACAGGGGAAATACTGAACACTGAAGCTTTCTTT; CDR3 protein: CASSGTGEILNTEAFF
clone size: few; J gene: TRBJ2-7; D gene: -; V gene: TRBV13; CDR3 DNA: TGTGCCAGCAGCTTAGATGGCCCCGGGATGCTGTCCGAGCAGTACTTC; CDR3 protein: CASSLDGPGMLSEQYF
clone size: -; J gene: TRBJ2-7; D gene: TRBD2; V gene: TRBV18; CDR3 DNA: TGTGCCAGCTCACCTCCCGGACTAGCGGGAGGGTACGAGCAGTACTTC; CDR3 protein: CASSPPGLAGGYEQYF